Below are 14 T cell receptor beta chains sequenced from a single sample in a study of blood T cells in healthy people across ages. A second PCR of 7 to 11 cycles used a sample-barcoded 5' primer and a J-beta primer mix. In TCRdb, the 5' RACE reads were re-called with MiXCR into one record per CDR3 protein. The sample has 850,000 to 1,300,000 distinct CDR3 sequences; 40% to 55% are singletons. The material sequenced was blood. These receptors all stem from a woman aged 55-75 years in good health.

This clonotype showed up just once. V is TRBV14 and J is TRBJ2-1; possible D gene TRBD2, 8 bases. The CDR3 consists of 21 residues. Trimming took off 0 bases at V and 4 bases at J, with 28 bases between the two ends. Germline-derived CDR1 and CDR2 are SGHDN and FVKESK. The CDR3 region has the DNA TGTGCCAGCAGCCAAGATCCGAGGATTAGCGGGATGCCAGGGGGTTACAATGAGCAGTTCTTC. Translation: CASSQDPRISGMPGGYNEQFF.

Only a few counts were recorded for this clonotype. The rearrangement uses TRBV2 and TRBJ2-3; 8 bases agree with TRBD1. Germline V gene data show CDR1 as SNHLY and CDR2 as FYNNEI. With 7 bases clipped from V and 3 bases from J, the junction kept 12 bases outside the gene matches. CDR3 length: 16 amino acids. The CDR3 protein is CASNPRQGMRTDTQYF. The CDR3 bases are TGTGCCAGCAACCCACGACAGGGGATGAGAACAGATACGCAGTATTTT.

This chain joins TRBV7-9 and TRBJ2-7; tentatively, D is TRBD1 or TRBD2 (5 bases each). V lost 4 bases, J lost 2 bases, and 12 bases lay in between. Germline V gives CDR1 SEHNR, CDR2 FQNEAQ (reference sequence). This CDR3 spans 14 amino acids. CDR3 nucleotide sequence: TGTGCCAGCAGCTCTCGGGACGGGACCTACGAGCAGTACTTC. Protein product: CASSSRDGTYEQYF.

This clonotype was picked up a small number of times. A junction end diverges from the germline sequence, so it may reflect a read error. The V gene is TRBV20-1, the J gene TRBJ2-7, with TRBD2 matching over 8 bases. The germline gives CDR1 DFQATT, CDR2 SNEGSKA (reference sequence). CDR3 length: 14 amino acids. The CDR3: CSARGGGRSYEQYF. The CDR3 bases are TGCAGTGCCAGAGGCGGGGGGAGGTCCTACGAGCAGTACTTC.

The gene calls are TRBV29-1 and TRBJ2-1, with no clear D. The CDR3 sequence is 11 residues long. Germline CDR1 is SQVTM and CDR2 is ANQGSEA. V lost 3 bases to trimming and J lost 8 bases, with 8 bases between them. The CDR3 bases are TGCAGCGTTGATGTAAGGGATGAGCAGTTCTTC. Translation: CSVDVRDEQFF.

This clonotype was seen a few times. V gene TRBV12-3 or TRBV12-4 combines with J gene TRBJ2-7; possible D gene TRBD1, 5 bases. The ends were cut back, 3 bases at V and 2 bases at J, with 11 bases in the middle. This CDR3 region has 14 residues. CDR3 DNA: TGTGCCAGCAGTTTTTCGGACAAGCCCTACGAGCAGTACTTC. Translation: CASSFSDKPYEQYF.

Note on this clonotype: The junction and the germline gene differ at one end; a read error may be behind it. The J gene is TRBJ2-1, the V gene TRBV7-3, with 7 bases lining up with TRBD2. CDR1 is SGHTA and CDR2 is FQGTGA in the germline V gene. This CDR3 spans 18 amino acids. CDR3 coding DNA: TGTGCCAGCAGCTTAAGCTGGATTGGCGGGAGTTCCTACAGTGAGCAGTTCTTC. Its translation: CASSLSWIGGSSYSEQFF.

The rearrangement joins TRBV2 to TRBJ2-6; 8 bases agree with TRBD1. V lost 5 bases to trimming and J lost 0 bases; unmatched junction nucleotides: 6. The CDR3 sequence is 17 residues long. Germline V lookup: CDR1 SNHLY, CDR2 FYNNEI. In nucleotides, the CDR3 is TGTGCCAGCAGTAAGACAGGGGTAGGCTCTGGGGCCAACGTCCTGACTTTC. The encoded protein is CASSKTGVGSGANVLTF. Together with reference TRBV2 and TRBJ2-6, the CDR3 gives the full variable domain: EPEVTQTPSHQVTQMGQEVILRCVPISNHLYFYWYRQILGQKVEFLVSFYNNEISEKSEIFDDQFSVERPDGSNFTLKIRSTKLEDSAMYFCASSKTGVGSGANVLTFGAGSRLTVL.

The genes are TRBV20-1 and TRBJ2-1; 7 bases align to TRBD2. Germline CDR1 is DFQATT and CDR2 is SNEGSKA (reference sequence). V lost 5 bases to trimming and J lost 6 bases; unmatched junction nucleotides: 16. The CDR3 loop spans 16 amino acids. This CDR3 is CSARLVLAVLGNEQFF. In nucleotides, the CDR3 is TGCAGTGCTCGACTTGTCCTAGCGGTCCTGGGCAATGAGCAGTTCTTC.

This clonotype was seen a handful of times. The V gene is TRBV5-6, the J gene TRBJ2-5; D gene unclear. CDR1 and CDR2 (germline): SGHDT, YYEEEE. The CDR3 runs 13 residues. V was trimmed by 1 base and J by 3 bases, leaving 7 bases between them. The CDR3 coding sequence is TGTGCCAGCAGCTTGATGGGGAAAGAGACCCAGTACTTC. Its protein is CASSLMGKETQYF.

The table lists this clonotype with a few counts. This sequence joins TRBV24-1 and TRBJ2-5, with D possibly being TRBD2 (5 bases). The germline V gene encodes CDR1 KGHDR and CDR2 SFDVKD. CDR3 length: 16 residues. V dropped 4 bases and J dropped 1 base, with 15 bases sitting between them. CDR3 loop: CATSDPGGPVQETQYF. The CDR3 DNA reads as TGTGCCACCAGTGACCCCGGAGGACCAGTCCAAGAGACCCAGTACTTC.

This rearrangement joins TRBV6-5 to TRBJ1-6, with D tentatively TRBD1 (5 bases). V was trimmed by 4 bases and J by 0 bases, leaving 10 bases between them. The CDR3 is 16 amino acids. The germline V gene has CDR1 MNHEY and CDR2 SVGAGI. Here the CDR3 reads CASSSADISYNSPLHF. The CDR3 nucleotides are TGTGCCAGCAGTTCCGCGGACATCTCCTATAATTCACCCCTCCACTTT.

To note about this clonotype: A much larger clone differs by one base, so this may be a read error. The chain recombines TRBV3-1 with TRBJ1-6; D not certain. The CDR3 spans 14 residues. CDR1 LGHDT and CDR2 YNNKEL come from the germline V gene (reference sequence). This CDR3 is CASSPVAYNSLLHF. DNA for the CDR3: TGTGCCAGCAGCCCCGTCGCCTATAATTCACTCCTCCACTTT.

V gene TRBV10-1 combines with J gene TRBJ1-2, with 7 positions matching TRBD1. The CDR3 consists of 15 residues. Germline V gene sequence: CDR1 WNHNN, CDR2 SYGVQD (reference sequence). J lost 1 base, V lost 7 bases, and 9 bases had no gene match. The CDR3: CASTRRTGVNYGYTF. The CDR3 bases are TGCGCCAGCACTCGACGGACAGGAGTTAACTATGGCTACACCTTC.